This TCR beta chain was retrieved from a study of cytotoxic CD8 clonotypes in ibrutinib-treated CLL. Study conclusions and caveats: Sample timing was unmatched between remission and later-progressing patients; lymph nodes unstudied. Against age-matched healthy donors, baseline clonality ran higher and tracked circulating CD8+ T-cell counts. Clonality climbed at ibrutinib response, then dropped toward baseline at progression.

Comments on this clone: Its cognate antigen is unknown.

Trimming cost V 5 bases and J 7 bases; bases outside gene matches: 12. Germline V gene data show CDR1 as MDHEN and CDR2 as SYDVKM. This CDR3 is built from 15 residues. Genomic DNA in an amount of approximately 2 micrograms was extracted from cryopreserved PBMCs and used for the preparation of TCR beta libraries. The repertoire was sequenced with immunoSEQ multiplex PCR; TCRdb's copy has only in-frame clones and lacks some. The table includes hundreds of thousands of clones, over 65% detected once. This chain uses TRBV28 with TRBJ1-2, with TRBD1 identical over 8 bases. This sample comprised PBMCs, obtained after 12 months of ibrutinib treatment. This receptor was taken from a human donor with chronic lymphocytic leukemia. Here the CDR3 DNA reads TGTGCCAGCAGTCCCTCGACAGGGGTAGGGGGTGGCTACACCTTC. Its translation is CASSPSTGVGGGYTF.